This T cell receptor beta chain stems from a study of CDR3 diversity in severe acne. V lost 0 bases, J lost 6 bases, and 14 bases lay in between. Germline-derived CDR1 and CDR2 are MNHNS and SASEGT. The CDR3 has 15 residues. TCRdb itself ran the PCR reads through MiXCR, one entry per CDR3 protein. Here the sample spans about 90,000 distinct CDR3 sequences, 45% to 50% being singletons. This clonotype was obtained from a male donor in good health, serving as a control. Sequenced sample: blood. The chain combines TRBV6-1 with TRBJ1-2, with D possibly being TRBD1 (5 bases). The CDR3: CASSEARGRGDGYTF. CDR3 DNA: TGTGCCAGCAGTGAAGCTAGGGGACGGGGAGATGGCTACACCTTC.